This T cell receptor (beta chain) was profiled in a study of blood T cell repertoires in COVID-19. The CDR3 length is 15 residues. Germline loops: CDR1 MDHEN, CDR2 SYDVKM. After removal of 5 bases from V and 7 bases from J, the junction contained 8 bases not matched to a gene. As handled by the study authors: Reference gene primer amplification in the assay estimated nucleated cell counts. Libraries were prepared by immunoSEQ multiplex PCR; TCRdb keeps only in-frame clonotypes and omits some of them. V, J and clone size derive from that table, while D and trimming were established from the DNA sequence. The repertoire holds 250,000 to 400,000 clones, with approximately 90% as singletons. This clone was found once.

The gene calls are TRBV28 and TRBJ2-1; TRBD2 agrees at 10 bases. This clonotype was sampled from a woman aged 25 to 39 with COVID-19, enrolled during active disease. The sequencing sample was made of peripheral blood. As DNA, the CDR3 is TGTGCCAGCAGTGCTTGGACTAGCGGAAAGAATGAGCAGTTCTTC. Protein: CASSAWTSGKNEQFF.